This TCR beta chain was recorded in a study of blood T cell repertoires in COVID-19. Overall study: PBMCs, B-cell-depleted T cells, or T cells provided the cDNA or gDNA that made up the material.

Per the authors' pipeline: For nucleated cells, counts were estimated from reference gene primer amplification. TCRdb's copy holds only in-frame clones and misses some; the assay was immunoSEQ multiplex PCR. From that table come the V and J calls and clone size; the DNA was used to work out D and trimming. The sample contains approximately 390,000 clones, approximately 85% of which appear only once. The study drew participants aged 18 to 89 years from roughly 25 US areas. Grouping used clinical history reported by participants in a survey and questionnaire. The germline CDR1 and CDR2 sequences are LNHDA and SQIVND (reference sequence). The CDR3 is made up of 11 amino acids. V lost 6 bases to trimming and J lost 4 bases, with 6 bases between them.

The chain uses TRBV19 and TRBJ1-2, with D unclear. Sequencing used PBMCs or T cells enriched from blood (not recorded which). This TCR was sampled from a woman between 35 and 50 years old with acute COVID-19. CDR3 sequence (DNA): TGTGCCAGTAGGAGCTTCTATGGCTACACCTTC. This sequence encodes CASRSFYGYTF.